Sequencing of this T cell receptor beta chain was carried out in a study of beta chain features in type 1 diabetes. Study at large: All samples combined gave fewer than 110 million sorted cells for examination. Study-level findings and limits: All four CD4+ subsets from Type 1 diabetes patients carried moderately but significantly shorter TCRB CDR3s.

Of the isolated RNA, all was reverse transcribed, and so the sequenced material was expressed TCRB transcripts. Clones were read by immunoSEQ multiplex PCR, and TCRdb kept only the in-frame ones, dropping some. The sample lists 900,000 or so clones; roughly a sixth were seen once. Concerning this clone itself: The antigen remains undetermined.

This CDR3 spans 17 amino acids. Trimming at V came to 4 bases and at J to 3 bases, leaving 10 bases not matched to a gene. From germline, CDR1 is SGHRS and CDR2 YFSETQ. The TCR sequence derives from a woman aged 18-29 years in good health. The V gene is TRBV5-1, the J gene TRBJ2-7; 13 bases align to TRBD2. Sequences were obtained from naive CD4+ T cells from blood. The CDR3: CASSSGLAGVVRYEQYF. The CDR3 DNA is TGCGCCAGCAGCAGCGGACTAGCGGGAGTCGTGCGCTACGAGCAGTACTTC.